The T cell receptor beta chain described here comes from a study of T cell repertoires in cytomegalovirus infection. The CDR3 loop spans 14 amino acids. Between the trimmed V and J ends, which lost 6 bases and 6 bases, there was a span of 17 bases. TCRdb fed the reads into MiXCR, producing one record per CDR3 protein. Of over 150,000 distinct CDR3 sequences in the sample, 17% were seen once. This clonotype was obtained from a human donor in good health (CMV status not recorded). Some clones in this sample may be carry-over from other donors' samples. The sequenced sample consisted of CD8+ T cells from PBMCs. The V gene is TRBV12-3 or TRBV12-4, the J gene TRBJ1-1, with D maybe TRBD1 (5 bases). This CDR3 is CASRLKGSASEAFF. DNA of the CDR3: TGTGCCAGCAGACTAAAGGGGTCTGCGTCTGAAGCTTTCTTT.